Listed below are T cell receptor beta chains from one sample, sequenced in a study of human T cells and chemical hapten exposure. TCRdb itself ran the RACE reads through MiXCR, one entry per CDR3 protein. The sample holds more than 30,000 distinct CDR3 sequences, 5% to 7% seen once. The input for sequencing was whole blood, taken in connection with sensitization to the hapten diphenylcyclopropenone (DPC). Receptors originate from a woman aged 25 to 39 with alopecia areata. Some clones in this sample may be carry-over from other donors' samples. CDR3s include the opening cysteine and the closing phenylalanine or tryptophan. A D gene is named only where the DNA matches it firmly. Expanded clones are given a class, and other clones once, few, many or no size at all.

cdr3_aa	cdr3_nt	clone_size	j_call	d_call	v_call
CASSPGGRREQYF	TGTGCCAGCAGCCCAGGGGGACGGCGCGAGCAGTACTTC	few	TRBJ2-7	TRBD1	TRBV7-9
CASSWGGDSYEQYF	TGTGCCAGCAGCTGGGGGGGAGACTCCTACGAGCAGTACTTC	few	TRBJ2-7	TRBD2	TRBV7-9
CASSSFRTGMNGYTF	TGTGCCAGCAGTTCCTTTAGGACAGGGATGAATGGCTACACCTTC	many	TRBJ1-2	TRBD1	TRBV27
CASSLSSGGAGGIDTQYF	TGTGCCAGCAGCTTAAGTAGCGGGGGGGCCGGAGGCATAGATACGCAGTATTTT	.	TRBJ2-3	TRBD2	TRBV7-8
CASSETGYEQFF	TGTGCCAGCAGTGAAACGGGCTATGAGCAGTTCTTC	.	TRBJ2-1	.	TRBV6-1
CASSLGGKYTDTQYF	TGCGCCAGCAGCTTGGGTGGGAAATACACAGATACGCAGTATTTT	few	TRBJ2-3	.	TRBV5-1
CASRSSSGNTIYF	TGTGCCAGCAGGAGTTCCTCTGGAAACACCATATATTTT	many	TRBJ1-3	.	TRBV6-2/TRBV6-3
CASTLRRRGGPTDTQYF	TGTGCCAGCACCCTAAGAAGACGGGGGGGGCCGACAGATACGCAGTATTTT	few	TRBJ2-3	TRBD2	TRBV7-2
CSVYAAGYGYTF	TGCAGCGTTTATGCGGCGGGCTATGGCTACACCTTC	.	TRBJ1-2	.	TRBV29-1
CASSQPARLF	TGTGCCAGCAGCCAGCCTGCCAGACTCTTC	.	TRBJ2-7	.	TRBV3-1
CSARDMGGTDVDEQYF	TGCAGTGCTAGAGATATGGGCGGCACTGATGTAGACGAGCAGTACTTC	many	TRBJ2-7	.	TRBV20-1
CASRRIDKPEETQYF	TGTGCCAGTAGGAGAATCGATAAACCCGAAGAGACCCAGTACTTC	.	TRBJ2-5	.	TRBV19
CSARRHGTGNTEAFF	TGCAGTGCTAGACGACACGGTACGGGGAACACTGAAGCTTTCTTT	medium-sized	TRBJ1-1	.	TRBV20-1
CATSRGNTGADDEQYF	TGTGCCACCAGCAGAGGAAATACAGGGGCAGACGACGAGCAGTACTTC	.	TRBJ2-7	TRBD1	TRBV15
CASSEVLPPGGKNIQYF	TGTGCCAGCAGTGAAGTTTTACCACCAGGGGGCAAAAACATTCAGTACTTC	medium-sized	TRBJ2-4	TRBD1	TRBV2
CASGGNTIYF	TGTGCCAGCGGCGGAAACACCATATATTTT	many	TRBJ1-3	.	TRBV28
CASSTYPANTIYF	TGTGCCAGCAGTACCTACCCCGCAAACACCATATATTTT	few	TRBJ1-3	.	TRBV7-2
CAINRGSTGELFF	TGTGCCATAAACAGGGGGTCCACCGGGGAGCTGTTTTTT	many	TRBJ2-2	TRBD1	TRBV10-3
CASSFRGATDTQYF	TGTGCCAGCAGTTTTCGCGGAGCCACAGATACGCAGTATTTT	many	TRBJ2-3	.	TRBV12-3/TRBV12-4
CASSLGRGRTEAFF	TGTGCCAGCAGCTTAGGCAGGGGAAGGACTGAAGCTTTCTTT	.	TRBJ1-1	.	TRBV11-3
CAIRGFGGATDTQYF	TGTGCCATCAGGGGGTTCGGGGGGGCCACAGATACGCAGTATTTT	few	TRBJ2-3	TRBD2	TRBV10-3
CASSSRGRSSGNTIYF	TGTGCCAGCAGTAGCAGGGGTCGGTCCTCTGGAAACACCATATATTTT	.	TRBJ1-3	.	TRBV2
CASSPTASYEQYF	TGTGCCAGCAGCCCGACGGCTAGCTACGAGCAGTACTTC	.	TRBJ2-7	.	TRBV14
CASSPAGGGMNTEAFF	TGTGCCAGCAGCCCAGCCGGGGGCGGGATGAACACTGAAGCTTTCTTT	many	TRBJ1-1	.	TRBV7-3
CASSLAGGSTGELFF	TGTGCCAGCAGCTTAGCAGGAGGGAGCACCGGGGAGCTGTTTTTT	few	TRBJ2-2	.	TRBV7-9
CASSPGGGGYTF	TGTGCCAGCAGCCCGGGAGGGGGTGGCTACACCTTC	.	TRBJ1-2	.	TRBV6-5
CASSRGQGRSTEQYF	TGTGCCAGCAGCCGGGGACAGGGACGGTCTACCGAGCAGTACTTC	.	TRBJ2-7	TRBD1	TRBV7-2
CASRKVAKNIQYF	TGTGCCAGCCGTAAGGTAGCCAAAAACATTCAGTACTTC	few	TRBJ2-4	.	TRBV6-5